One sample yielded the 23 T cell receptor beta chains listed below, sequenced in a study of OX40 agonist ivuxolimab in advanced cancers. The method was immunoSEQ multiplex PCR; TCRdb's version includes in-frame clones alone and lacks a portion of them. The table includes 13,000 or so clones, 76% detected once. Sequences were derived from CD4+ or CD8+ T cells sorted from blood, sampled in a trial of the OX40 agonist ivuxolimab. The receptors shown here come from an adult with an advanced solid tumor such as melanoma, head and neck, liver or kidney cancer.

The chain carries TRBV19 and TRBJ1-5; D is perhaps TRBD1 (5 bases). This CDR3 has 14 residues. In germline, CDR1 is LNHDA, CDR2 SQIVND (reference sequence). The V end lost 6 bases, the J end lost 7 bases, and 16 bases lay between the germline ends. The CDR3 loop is CASSLMGGWQPQHF. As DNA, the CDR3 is TGTGCCAGTAGCCTCATGGGGGGTTGGCAGCCCCAGCATTTT.

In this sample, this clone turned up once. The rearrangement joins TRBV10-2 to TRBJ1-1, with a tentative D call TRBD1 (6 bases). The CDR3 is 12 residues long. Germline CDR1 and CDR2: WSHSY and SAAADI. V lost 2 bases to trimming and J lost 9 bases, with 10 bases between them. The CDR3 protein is CASSETGTQAFF. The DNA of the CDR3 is TGCGCCAGCAGTGAGACCGGGACACAAGCTTTCTTT.

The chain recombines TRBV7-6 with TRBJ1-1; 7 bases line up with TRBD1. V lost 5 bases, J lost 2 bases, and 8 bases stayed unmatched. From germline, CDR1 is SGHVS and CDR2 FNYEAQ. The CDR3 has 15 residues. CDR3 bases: TGTGCCAGCAGCCCTGCGACAGGGTTAAACACTGAAGCTTTCTTT. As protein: CASSPATGLNTEAFF. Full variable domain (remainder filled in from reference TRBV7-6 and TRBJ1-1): GAGVSQSPRYKVTKRGQDVALRCDPISGHVSLYWYRQALGQGPEFLTYFNYEAQQDKSGLPNDRFSAERPEGSISTLTIQRTEQRDSAMYRCASSPATGLNTEAFFGQGTRLTVV.

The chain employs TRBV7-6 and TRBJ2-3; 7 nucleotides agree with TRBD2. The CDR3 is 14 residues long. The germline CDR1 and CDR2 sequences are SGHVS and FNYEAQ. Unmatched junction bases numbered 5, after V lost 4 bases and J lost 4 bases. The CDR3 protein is CASSYGAGADTQYF. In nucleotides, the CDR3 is TGTGCCAGCAGCTACGGGGCGGGGGCAGATACGCAGTATTTT.

The CDR3 region is CASSLAGQVNEQYF. In DNA form, the CDR3 reads TGTGCCAGCAGCTTAGCGGGACAAGTAAACGAGCAGTACTTC. The chain carries TRBV13 and TRBJ2-7, with a possible D match to TRBD1 (6 bases). The V gene lost 1 base and the J gene lost 5 bases, with 12 bases spanning the gap. The CDR3 loop spans 14 amino acids. Germline values: CDR1 PRHDT, CDR2 FYEKMQ (reference sequence).

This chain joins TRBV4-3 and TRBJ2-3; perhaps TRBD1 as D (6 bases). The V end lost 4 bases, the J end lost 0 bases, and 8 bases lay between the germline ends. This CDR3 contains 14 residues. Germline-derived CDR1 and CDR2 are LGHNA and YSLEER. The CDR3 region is CASSRTGSTDTQYF. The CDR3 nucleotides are TGCGCCAGCAGCCGCACAGGGAGCACAGATACGCAGTATTTT.

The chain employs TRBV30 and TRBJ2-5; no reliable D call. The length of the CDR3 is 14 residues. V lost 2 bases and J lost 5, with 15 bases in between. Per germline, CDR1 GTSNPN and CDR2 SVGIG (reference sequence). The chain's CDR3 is CAWSYGFGAETQYF. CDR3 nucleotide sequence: TGTGCCTGGAGTTACGGTTTTGGAGCGGAGACCCAGTACTTC.

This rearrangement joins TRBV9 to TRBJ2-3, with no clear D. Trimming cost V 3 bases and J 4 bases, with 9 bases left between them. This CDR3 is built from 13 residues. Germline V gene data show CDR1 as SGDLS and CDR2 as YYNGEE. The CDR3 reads CASSGQTADTQYF. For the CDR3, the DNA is TGTGCCAGCAGCGGCCAGACGGCAGATACGCAGTATTTT.

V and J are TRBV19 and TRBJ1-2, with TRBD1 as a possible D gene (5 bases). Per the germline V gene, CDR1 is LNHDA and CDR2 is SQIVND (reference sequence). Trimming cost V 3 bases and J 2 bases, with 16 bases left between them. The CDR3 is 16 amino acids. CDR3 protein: CASSMDGQGINYGYTF. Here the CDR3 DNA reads TGTGCCAGTAGTATGGACGGGCAGGGCATCAACTATGGCTACACCTTC.

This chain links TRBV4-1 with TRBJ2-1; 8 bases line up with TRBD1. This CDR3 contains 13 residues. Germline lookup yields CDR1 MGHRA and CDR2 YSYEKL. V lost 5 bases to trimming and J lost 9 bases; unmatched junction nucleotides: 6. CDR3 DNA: TGCGCCAGCAGCAGCAGGGGGCAGCTTGAGCAGTTCTTC. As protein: CASSSRGQLEQFF.

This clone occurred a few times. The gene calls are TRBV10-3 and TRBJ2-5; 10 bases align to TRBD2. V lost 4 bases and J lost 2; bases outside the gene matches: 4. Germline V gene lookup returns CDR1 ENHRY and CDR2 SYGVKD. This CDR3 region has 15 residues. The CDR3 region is CAISGKAGGQETQYF. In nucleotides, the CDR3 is TGTGCCATCAGTGGGAAAGCGGGGGGGCAAGAGACCCAGTACTTC.

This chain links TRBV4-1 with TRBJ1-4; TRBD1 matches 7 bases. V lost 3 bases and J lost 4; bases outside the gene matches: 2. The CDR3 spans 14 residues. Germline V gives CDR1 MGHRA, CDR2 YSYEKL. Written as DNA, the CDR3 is TGCGCCAGCAGCCAGGGACAGCTTAATGAAAAACTGTTTTTT. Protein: CASSQGQLNEKLFF.

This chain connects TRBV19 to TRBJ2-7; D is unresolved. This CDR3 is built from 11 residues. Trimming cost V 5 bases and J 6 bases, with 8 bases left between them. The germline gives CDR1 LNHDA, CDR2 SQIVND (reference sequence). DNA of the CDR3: TGTGCCAGTAGTTGGGGTAGCGAGCAGTACTTC. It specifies CASSWGSEQYF.

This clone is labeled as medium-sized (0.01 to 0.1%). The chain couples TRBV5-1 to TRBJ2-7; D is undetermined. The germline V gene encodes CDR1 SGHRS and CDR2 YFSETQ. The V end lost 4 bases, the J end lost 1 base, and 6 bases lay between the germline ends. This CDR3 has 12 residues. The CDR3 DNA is TGCGCCAGCAGCGACGGATCCTACGAGCAGTACTTC. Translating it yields CASSDGSYEQYF.

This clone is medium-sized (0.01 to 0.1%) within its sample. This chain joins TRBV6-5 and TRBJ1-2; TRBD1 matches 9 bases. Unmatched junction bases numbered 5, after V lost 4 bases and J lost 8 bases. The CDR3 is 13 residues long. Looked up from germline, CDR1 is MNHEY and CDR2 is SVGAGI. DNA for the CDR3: TGTGCCAGCAGTTTCGGACAGGGGAAAGGCTACACCTTC. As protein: CASSFGQGKGYTF.

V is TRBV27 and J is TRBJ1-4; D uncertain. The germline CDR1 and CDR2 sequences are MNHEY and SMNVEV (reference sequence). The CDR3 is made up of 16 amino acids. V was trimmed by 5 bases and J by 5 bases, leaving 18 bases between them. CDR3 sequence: CASSASRPRPNEKLFF. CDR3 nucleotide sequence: TGTGCCAGCAGTGCATCGAGACCGAGGCCGAATGAAAAACTGTTTTTT.

CDR3 bases: TGCGCCAGCAGCTTGGAGGGCGTAGAGACCCAGTACTTC. Translated: CASSLEGVETQYF. The chain links TRBV5-1 to TRBJ2-5; no firm D call. The CDR3 spans 13 residues. With 0 bases removed from V and 4 bases from J, the gap between germline ends came to 7 bases. Germline V lookup: CDR1 SGHRS, CDR2 YFSETQ.

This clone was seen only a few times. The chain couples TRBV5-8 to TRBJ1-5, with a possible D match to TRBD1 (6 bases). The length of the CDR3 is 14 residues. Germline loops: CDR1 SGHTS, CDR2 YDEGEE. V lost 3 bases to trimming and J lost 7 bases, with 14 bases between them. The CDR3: CASSWGAGGQPQHF. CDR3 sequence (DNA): TGTGCCAGCAGCTGGGGGGCCGGGGGACAGCCCCAGCATTTT.

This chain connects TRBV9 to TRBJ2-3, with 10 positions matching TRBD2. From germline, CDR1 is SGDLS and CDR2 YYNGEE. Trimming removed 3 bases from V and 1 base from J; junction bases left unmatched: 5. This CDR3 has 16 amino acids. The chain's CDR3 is CASSALAGEGTDTQYF. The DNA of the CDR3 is TGTGCCAGCAGCGCCCTAGCGGGGGAGGGCACAGATACGCAGTATTTT.

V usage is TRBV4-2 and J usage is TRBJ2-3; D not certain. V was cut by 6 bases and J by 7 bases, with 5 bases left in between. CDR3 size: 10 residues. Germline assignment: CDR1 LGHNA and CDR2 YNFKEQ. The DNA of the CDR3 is TGTGCCAGCAGGGGAAATACGCAGTATTTT. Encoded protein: CASRGNTQYF.

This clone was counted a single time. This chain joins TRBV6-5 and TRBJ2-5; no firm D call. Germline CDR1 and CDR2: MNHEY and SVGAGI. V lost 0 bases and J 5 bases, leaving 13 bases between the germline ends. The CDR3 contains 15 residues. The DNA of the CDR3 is TGTGCCAGCAGTTACTCGATAAGAGGAGTCGAGACCCAGTACTTC. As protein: CASSYSIRGVETQYF.

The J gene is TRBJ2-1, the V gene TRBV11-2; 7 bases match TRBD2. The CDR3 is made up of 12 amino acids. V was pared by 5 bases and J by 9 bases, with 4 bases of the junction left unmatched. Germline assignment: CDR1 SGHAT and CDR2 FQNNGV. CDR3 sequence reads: CASSPSGGEQFF. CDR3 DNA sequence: TGTGCCAGCAGCCCTAGCGGCGGTGAGCAGTTCTTC.

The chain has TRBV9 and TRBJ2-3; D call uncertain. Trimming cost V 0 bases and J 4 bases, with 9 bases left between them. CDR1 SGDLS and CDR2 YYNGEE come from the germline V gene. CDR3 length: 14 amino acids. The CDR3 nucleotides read TGTGCCAGCAGCGTAGCGCTGACCCCAGATACGCAGTATTTT. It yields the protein CASSVALTPDTQYF.